Listed here is a single TCR beta chain. Its antigen remains unknown. The sample belongs to a study of siplizumab effects on memory and regulatory T cells. Overall study: Mixed lymphocyte reactions were performed as paired cultures containing siplizumab at around 1 ug/mL or no drug.

Using immunoSEQ multiplex PCR, the repertoire was profiled, and TCRdb retains in-frame clones only, with some absent. The table shows nearly 4,500 clones, with 45% to 50% occurring only once. Whole-study findings and limits: Unstimulated subsets contained matches for only a minor fraction of alloreactive clones. In the presence of siplizumab, alloreactive sequences traceable to unstimulated CD4+ memory cells were significantly reduced.

The CDR3 is 15 amino acids. Germline V gene lookup returns CDR1 SGHDN and CDR2 FVKESK. Trimming stripped 2 bases from V and 1 base from J, with 11 bases between. Cells from the mixed lymphocyte reaction underwent coculture for five to seven days at 37 degrees C. The clonotype comes from a human donor in good health; the cells came from an allogeneic mixed lymphocyte reaction. Some clones in this sample may be carry-over from other donors' samples. The chain carries TRBV14 and TRBJ1-1; D is unclear. Sequencing input: CFSE-low (dividing) CD4+ T cells sorted from an allogeneic mixed lymphocyte reaction. CDR3 protein: CASSQNNLGNTEAFF. Here the CDR3 DNA reads TGTGCCAGCAGCCAAAATAATTTGGGGAACACTGAAGCTTTCTTT.